The clone carrying this T cell receptor beta chain was picked up one time. This CDR3 is built from 14 residues. Germline V lookup: CDR1 KGHSH, CDR2 LQKENI. Trimming took off 3 bases at V and 2 bases at J, with 11 bases between the two ends. The sample originates from a study of OX40 agonist ivuxolimab in advanced cancers. Turning to the study itself: Three patients showed partial responses: one hepatocellular carcinoma and two cutaneous melanoma cases.

Method: immunoSEQ multiplex PCR; TCRdb's copy keeps in-frame clones and lacks some. This table has about 73,000 clones, approximately 92% appearing once. The sequenced sample was CD4+ or CD8+ T cells sorted from blood, obtained in a trial of the OX40 agonist ivuxolimab. The source of this sequence is an adult with an advanced solid tumor such as melanoma, head and neck, liver or kidney cancer. The V gene is TRBV18, the J gene TRBJ2-7, with D unresolved. CDR3 nucleotides: TGTGCCAGCTCACCGAGTAACGGCACCTACGAGCAGTACTTC. Its translation is CASSPSNGTYEQYF. Full variable domain (rest looked up from reference TRBV18 and TRBJ2-7): NAGVMQNPRHLVRRRGQEARLRCSPMKGHSHVYWYRQLPEEGLKFMVYLQKENIIDESGMPKERFSAEFPKEGPSILRIQQVVRGDSAAYFCASSPSNGTYEQYFGPGTRLTVT.